Following are 30 T cell receptor beta chains from one sample sequenced in a study of T cells in Graves' hyperthyroidism and ophthalmopathy. RNA transcripts served as the template for amplifying TCR beta CDR3 regions. HTBI primers were the set used in a first-round RT-PCR of the TCR CDR3. One entry per CDR3 protein, called by TCRdb with MiXCR from the multiplex PCR reads. The table includes 500,000 to 800,000 distinct CDR3 sequences, just under 45% detected once. The sequenced sample consisted of peripheral blood or thyroid tissue (not recorded which). The receptors stem from an adult man with Graves' disease, either hyperthyroidism or ophthalmopathy (not recorded which).

The V gene is TRBV24-1, the J gene TRBJ2-2; 9 bases map to TRBD2. V trimming: 7 bases; J trimming: 8 bases; junction bases outside the gene matches: 4. CDR3 length: 13 residues. CDR1 KGHDR and CDR2 SFDVKD come from the germline V gene. The CDR3 protein is CATSSGLAGELFF. DNA for the CDR3: TGTGCCACCAGCTCAGGACTAGCGGGGGAGCTGTTTTTT.

This clonotype occurred many times. The chain uses TRBV29-1 and TRBJ1-2; D gene uncertain. The CDR3 has 12 residues. CDR1 and CDR2 (germline): SQVTM, ANQGSEA. The V end lost 4 bases, the J end lost 3 bases, and 9 bases lay between the germline ends. CDR3 nucleotide sequence: TGCAGCGTTGCTCACAGCTACTATGGCTACACCTTC. Its protein is CSVAHSYYGYTF.

Regarding this clonotype: The likely explanation is a read error, given a far larger clone one base away. This is likely a read error, given that the CDR3 carries no conserved phenylalanine or tryptophan at its end. J is TRBJ1-4 and V is TRBV2; no definite D call. Germline CDR1 is SNHLY and CDR2 is FYNNEI. The CDR3 loop spans 11 amino acids. V was shortened by 6 bases and J by 4 bases, with 3 bases between the two germline ends. In DNA, the CDR3 is TGTGCCAGCAGCCTTAATGAAAAACTGTTTTAT. This codes for CASSLNEKLFY.

This clonotype was found once. The rearrangement joins TRBV2 to TRBJ1-1; 7 nucleotides align to TRBD1. The CDR3 is 15 residues long. Germline CDR1 and CDR2: SNHLY and FYNNEI. The J segment lost 1 base and the V segment lost 5 bases, leaving 7 bases of the junction unmatched. CDR3 sequence: CASSLRGEKNTEAFF. CDR3 DNA: TGTGCCAGCAGTCTCAGGGGGGAAAAGAACACTGAAGCTTTCTTT.

The chain recombines TRBV7-8 with TRBJ1-2; D might be TRBD1 (5 bases). V was pared by 5 bases and J by 4 bases, with 20 bases between. CDR1 and CDR2 (germline): SGHVS, FQNEAQ. CDR3 length: 16 residues. The CDR3 coding sequence is TGTGCCAGCAGCGTTGAAGAGCCCGGGGGTCGCTATGGCTACACCTTC. Its protein is CASSVEEPGGRYGYTF.

The chain combines TRBV7-3 with TRBJ2-5; 7 bases fit TRBD2. The germline V gene encodes CDR1 SGHTA and CDR2 FQGTGA. CDR3 length: 15 residues. With 5 bases clipped from V and 2 bases from J, the junction kept 8 bases outside the gene matches. The CDR3 sequence: CASSQGLAEQETQYF. CDR3 in DNA: TGTGCCAGCAGCCAAGGCCTAGCGGAGCAAGAGACCCAGTACTTC.

The CDR3 nucleotides read TGTGCCAGCAGCTTCCGGGACAGGGGGTTCGGCGAGCAGTACTTC. This codes for CASSFRDRGFGEQYF. The chain has TRBV5-5 and TRBJ2-7, with 11 bases aligning to TRBD1. Germline-derived CDR1 and CDR2 are SGHKS and YYEKEE (reference sequence). This CDR3 has 15 residues. The V and J ends lost 2 bases and 6 bases, in that order; junction bases with no gene match: 7.

The V gene is TRBV10-2, the J gene TRBJ2-7, with no clear D. This CDR3 is built from 14 residues. The V gene lost 3 bases and the J gene lost 2 bases, with 11 bases spanning the gap. Germline values: CDR1 WSHSY, CDR2 SAAADI. The CDR3 DNA reads as TGCGCCAGCAGTGACCCGGACCTCGCCTACGAGCAGTACTTC. It codes for CASSDPDLAYEQYF.

The gene calls are TRBV14 and TRBJ1-2; no definite D call. The CDR3 length is 14 residues. Germline V gene sequence: CDR1 SGHDN, CDR2 FVKESK. V lost 1 base and J 4 bases, leaving 10 bases between the germline ends. In DNA, the CDR3 is TGTGCCAGCAGCCAAGTCAGCAGTTCCTATGGCTACACCTTC. It translates to CASSQVSSSYGYTF.

To note about this clonotype: Given the absence of the conserved phenylalanine or tryptophan at the CDR3 end, a read error is likely. This chain uses TRBV20-1 with TRBJ2-7, with D perhaps being TRBD1 or TRBD2 (5 bases each). The CDR3 has 15 residues. Between the trimmed V and J ends, which lost 3 bases and 3 bases, there was a span of 18 bases. Germline V gene data show CDR1 as DFQATT and CDR2 as SNEGSKA (reference sequence). The CDR3 is CSASPSPGRIYEQYL. CDR3 DNA: TGCAGTGCTAGTCCTTCCCCGGGACGGATCTACGAGCAGTACCTC.

As regards this clonotype: It may be a read error: a sequence one base away is much more abundant. DNA for the CDR3: TGTGCCAGCACTTCTGGGGCTGGCACCGGGGAGCTGCTTTTT. Its translation: CASTSGAGTGELLF. The rearrangement joins TRBV7-6 to TRBJ2-2; perhaps D is TRBD1 or TRBD2 (5 bases each). CDR3 length equals 14 residues. Germline values: CDR1 SGHVS, CDR2 FNYEAQ.

The rearrangement uses TRBV12-3 or TRBV12-4 and TRBJ1-1; TRBD1 agrees at 8 bases. Trimming at V came to 5 bases and at J to 2 bases, leaving 10 bases not matched to a gene. CDR3 length equals 16 residues. The CDR3 is CASSATQGAANTEAFF. The CDR3 bases are TGTGCCAGCAGTGCGACCCAGGGGGCCGCCAACACTGAAGCTTTCTTT.

This clonotype was seen only a few times. The chain employs TRBV10-3 and TRBJ2-7; TRBD1 matches at 8 bases. Unmatched junction bases numbered 6, after V lost 10 bases and J lost 1 base. The germline V gene encodes CDR1 ENHRY and CDR2 SYGVKD. The CDR3 consists of 13 residues. The CDR3 DNA is TGTGCCAGCAGAAACAGGGGGTCCTACGAGCAGTACTTC. Amino acid sequence: CASRNRGSYEQYF.

The genes are TRBV24-1 and TRBJ1-2; D is uncertain. With 9 bases removed from V and 2 bases from J, the gap between germline ends came to 12 bases. This CDR3 is 13 amino acids long. The germline V gene encodes CDR1 KGHDR and CDR2 SFDVKD. CDR3 sequence (DNA): TGTGCCACCGGCGGGCAGGCCAACTATGGCTACACCTTC. Protein sequence: CATGGQANYGYTF.

This clonotype was detected only once. The V gene is TRBV5-1, the J gene TRBJ1-2, with 8 bases that match TRBD1. V lost 0 bases and J lost 4; bases outside the gene matches: 5. The CDR3 contains 15 residues. Per germline, CDR1 SGHRS and CDR2 YFSETQ. CDR3 in amino acids: CASSLGGTGIYGYTF. As DNA, the CDR3 is TGCGCCAGCAGCTTGGGTGGGACAGGCATCTATGGCTACACCTTC.

The CDR3 protein is CASSEGQGSKSQETQYF. The CDR3 DNA is TGCGCCAGCAGCGAGGGACAGGGTTCGAAAAGCCAAGAGACCCAGTACTTC. This rearrangement joins TRBV5-1 to TRBJ2-5; 9 bases agree with TRBD1. Looked up from germline, CDR1 is SGHRS and CDR2 is YFSETQ. V shed 4 bases, J shed 1 base, and the junction held 11 bases outside the gene matches. This CDR3 region has 17 residues.

This chain connects TRBV29-1 to TRBJ2-7; 7 nucleotides match TRBD2. With V trimmed by 1 base and J by 6 bases, 9 bases remained unmatched. Germline-derived CDR1 and CDR2 are SQVTM and ANQGSEA. The length of the CDR3 is 14 residues. As DNA, the CDR3 is TGCAGCGTTGAAGGCTCGGGAGGACAATTCGAGCAGTACTTC. Translating gives CSVEGSGGQFEQYF.

This clonotype has ten or more counts. The chain combines TRBV10-3 with TRBJ1-2; maybe TRBD1 (6 bases). The CDR3 contains 13 residues. The germline V gene encodes CDR1 ENHRY and CDR2 SYGVKD. Trimming pared 0 bases from V and 6 bases from J, leaving 8 bases between. The CDR3: CAISESDRDGYTF. The DNA for the CDR3 is TGTGCCATCAGTGAGTCGGACAGAGATGGCTACACCTTC.

This clonotype was counted ten times or more. V and J are TRBV15 and TRBJ2-7; D is undetermined. With 0 bases removed from V and 6 bases from J, the gap between germline ends came to 9 bases. The CDR3 totals 13 residues. Germline loops: CDR1 LNHNV, CDR2 YYDKDF (reference sequence). CDR3 coding DNA: TGTGCCACCAGCAGAGATCTCCCCAGCGAGCAGTACTTC. Protein sequence: CATSRDLPSEQYF.

On this clonotype itself: A read error may be the cause here, since a much bigger clone is one base away. The genes are TRBV28 and TRBJ1-5; D unclear. This CDR3 region has 13 residues. The germline CDR1 and CDR2 sequences are MDHEN and SYDVKM. The CDR3 sequence is CATRYSAYQPRHF. In DNA, the CDR3 is TGTGCCACCCGCTACAGCGCCTATCAGCCCCGGCATTTT.

The chain carries TRBV7-9 and TRBJ2-2, with a tentative D call TRBD2 (5 bases). Trimming pared 3 bases from V and 3 bases from J, leaving 20 bases between. From germline, CDR1 is SEHNR and CDR2 FQNEAQ (reference sequence). This CDR3 is 18 amino acids long. The CDR3 DNA sequence: TGTGCCAGCAGCTTCCGCCGCGGCGCGGGTTCGGACACCGGGGAGCTGTTTTTT. Encoded protein: CASSFRRGAGSDTGELFF.

Ten or more counts support this clonotype. The chain employs TRBV11-2 and TRBJ1-6; D is perhaps TRBD1 (5 bases). V gave up 8 bases and J gave up 7 bases, with 15 bases separating them. The CDR3 sequence is 14 residues long. The germline gives CDR1 SGHAT, CDR2 FQNNGV. The CDR3 spells CASRQSFKNSPLHF. Here the CDR3 DNA reads TGTGCCAGCCGACAGTCCTTCAAGAATTCACCCCTCCACTTT.

This clonotype was observed a handful of times. V and J are TRBV6-1 and TRBJ1-1, with 7 bases that match TRBD1. The CDR3 length is 15 residues. Germline V lookup: CDR1 MNHNS, CDR2 SASEGT. Trimming cost V 5 bases and J 1 base; bases outside gene matches: 7. CDR3 in DNA: TGTGCCAGCAGTACGTACAGGGGACGGAACACTGAAGCTTTCTTT. Amino acids: CASSTYRGRNTEAFF.

There are a few counts of this clonotype. Mismatch with germline at one junction end may stem from a read error. CDR3 nucleotide sequence: TGCGCCAGCAGCGAGCCAGCGAATCAGCCCCAGCATTTT. This gives the protein CASSEPANQPQHF. The V call is TRBV7-9, the J call TRBJ1-5, with unresolved D. This CDR3 has 13 amino acids. Germline-derived CDR1 and CDR2 are SEHNR and FQNEAQ (reference sequence).

The chain joins TRBV7-8 to TRBJ2-2; 7 nucleotides align to TRBD2. The germline gives CDR1 SGHVS, CDR2 FQNEAQ. Trimming removed 7 bases from V and 6 bases from J; junction bases left unmatched: 11. The CDR3 is 15 residues long. The CDR3 sequence: CASTLGLRWAGELFF. CDR3 DNA: TGTGCCAGCACCTTGGGACTACGGTGGGCCGGGGAGCTGTTTTTT.

The sample holds one count of this clonotype. The V call is TRBV7-9, the J call TRBJ2-7; 10 positions agree with TRBD1. Germline V CDR1 and CDR2: SEHNR, FQNEAQ (reference sequence). CDR3 length: 17 amino acids. J lost 5 bases, V lost 6 bases, and 16 bases had no gene match. CDR3 bases: TGTGCCAGCAGTCTGGACCGGGACAGGGGCGTCCTGGACGAGCAGTACTTC. As protein: CASSLDRDRGVLDEQYF. Complete variable domain (other parts from reference TRBV7-9 and TRBJ2-7): DTGVSQNPRHKITKRGQNVTFRCDPISEHNRLYWYRQTLGQGPEFLTYFQNEAQLEKSRLLSDRFSAERPKGSFSTLEIQRTEQGDSAMYLCASSLDRDRGVLDEQYFGPGTRLTVT.

The chain has TRBV9 and TRBJ1-2; D unresolved. The CDR3 runs 17 residues. V was trimmed by 0 bases and J by 1 base, leaving 16 bases between them. Germline V gene sequence: CDR1 SGDLS, CDR2 YYNGEE. The CDR3 loop is CASSVEGRAALNYGYTF. The DNA for the CDR3 is TGTGCCAGCAGCGTAGAAGGACGGGCAGCACTTAACTATGGCTACACCTTC. The variable domain in full, completed from reference TRBV9 and TRBJ1-2, reads DSGVTQTPKHLITATGQRVTLRCSPRSGDLSVYWYQQSLDQGLQFLIQYYNGEERAKGNILERFSAQQFPDLHSELNLSSLELGDSALYFCASSVEGRAALNYGYTFGSGTRLTVV.

This clonotype was seen only a few times. The rearrangement links TRBV5-1 to TRBJ1-4, with TRBD1 matching over 9 bases. The V gene end was trimmed by 0 bases and the J gene end by 2 bases; junction bases not matched to a gene: 5. Germline V CDR1 and CDR2: SGHRS, YFSETQ. This CDR3 contains 17 residues. CDR3: CASSLGDRVWTNEKLFF. The CDR3 nucleotides read TGCGCCAGCAGCTTGGGGGACAGGGTTTGGACTAATGAAAAACTGTTTTTT.

This sequence joins TRBV20-1 and TRBJ2-5; D unclear. V was pared by 6 bases and J by 1 base, with 12 bases between. Germline loops: CDR1 DFQATT, CDR2 SNEGSKA (reference sequence). The CDR3 consists of 13 residues. The CDR3 DNA reads TGCAGTGCGGTCGGAGTACCCCAAGAGACCCAGTACTTC. Its translation: CSAVGVPQETQYF.

In this sample, this clonotype turned up once. V usage is TRBV20-1 and J usage is TRBJ1-5, with 9 positions matching TRBD1. This CDR3 is built from 15 residues. With 7 bases clipped from V and 0 bases from J, the junction kept 7 bases outside the gene matches. The germline V gene encodes CDR1 DFQATT and CDR2 SNEGSKA (reference sequence). CDR3 protein: CSVSQGAYSNQPQHF. CDR3 bases: TGCAGTGTCTCACAGGGGGCCTATAGCAATCAGCCCCAGCATTTT.